This T cell receptor beta chain stems from a study of cytomegalovirus exposure and HLA in healthy donors. Study-level findings and limits: Generally TCR sequences proved uncommon, though certain public TCRs appeared in numerous donors. The authors later linked a missense DCLRE1C variant to TCR beta V- and J-gene trimming.

In regard to this clone: No antigen is known for it.

All donors participated as healthy donors of bone marrow. The CDR3 sequence is 15 residues long. Germline V gene sequence: CDR1 LNHDA, CDR2 SQIVND (reference sequence). V lost 5 bases and J 7 bases, leaving 18 bases between the germline ends. The PCR was carried out with 60 Vbeta primers and 13 Jbeta primers. This table comes from immunoSEQ multiplex PCR, and its TCRdb copy is limited to in-frame clones, with some not included. The sample includes about 82,000 clones, roughly four fifths of them seen just once. This chain links TRBV19 with TRBJ1-5, with D possibly being TRBD1 (5 bases). What was sequenced was PBMCs. This receptor was obtained from a woman in her forties or fifties in good health and CMV-seropositive. CDR3 loop: CASSSGVGDRQPQHF. As DNA, the CDR3 is TGTGCCAGTAGTTCGGGGGTGGGGGACCGGCAGCCCCAGCATTTT.